This T cell receptor (beta chain) is from a study of shared clonotypes between healthy human individuals. Generated by immunoSEQ multiplex PCR, the TCRdb table keeps only in-frame clones and is missing some. The sample holds 1.5 million to 2.5 million clones, about 95% seen once. This CDR3 spans 15 amino acids. V was shortened by 3 bases and J by 0 bases, with 11 bases between the two germline ends. In germline, CDR1 is MGHRA, CDR2 YSYEKL. In its sample, this clone was seen a few times. Naive CD8 cells lacked CD45RO and underwent positive selection for CCR7, leaving out terminally differentiated effector memory CD45RA+ cells.

The TCR originated in a man younger than 35 in good health. The specimen sequenced was naive CD8+ T cells sorted from blood. The chain uses TRBV4-1 and TRBJ1-1; D not resolved. The CDR3 DNA sequence: TGCGCCAGCAGCCATAGGACCGCAGTGAACACTGAAGCTTTCTTT. This translates into CASSHRTAVNTEAFF.